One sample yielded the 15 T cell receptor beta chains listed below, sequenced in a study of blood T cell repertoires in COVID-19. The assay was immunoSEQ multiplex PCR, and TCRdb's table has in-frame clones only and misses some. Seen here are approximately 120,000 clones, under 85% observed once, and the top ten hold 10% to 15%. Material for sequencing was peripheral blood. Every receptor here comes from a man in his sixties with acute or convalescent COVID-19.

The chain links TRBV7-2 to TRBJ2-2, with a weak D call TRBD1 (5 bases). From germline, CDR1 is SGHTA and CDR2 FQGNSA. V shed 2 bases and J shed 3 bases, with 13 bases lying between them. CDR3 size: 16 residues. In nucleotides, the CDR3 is TGTGCCAGCAGCTTAATCAGCAGGGTTGACACCGGGGAGCTGTTTTTT. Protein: CASSLISRVDTGELFF. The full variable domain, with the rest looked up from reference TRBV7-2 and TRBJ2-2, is GAGVSQSPSNKVTEKGKDVELRCDPISGHTALYWYRQSLGQGLEFLIYFQGNSAPDKSGLPSDRFSAERTGGSVSTLTIQRTQQEDSAVYLCASSLISRVDTGELFFGEGSRLTVL.

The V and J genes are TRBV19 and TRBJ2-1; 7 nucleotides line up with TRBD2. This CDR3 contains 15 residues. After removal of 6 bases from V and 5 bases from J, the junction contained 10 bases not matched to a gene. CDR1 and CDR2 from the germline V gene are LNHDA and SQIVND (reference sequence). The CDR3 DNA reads TGTGCCAGTAGCAAATGGGCTAGCGGAAACAATGAGCAGTTCTTC. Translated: CASSKWASGNNEQFF.

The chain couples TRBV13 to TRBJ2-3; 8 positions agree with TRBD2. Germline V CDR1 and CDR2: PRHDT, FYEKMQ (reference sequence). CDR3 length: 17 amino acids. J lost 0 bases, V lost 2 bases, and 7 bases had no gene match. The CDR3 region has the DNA TGTGCCAGCAGCTTAAAATGGCGGGAGGCGAGCACAGATACGCAGTATTTT. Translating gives CASSLKWREASTDTQYF.

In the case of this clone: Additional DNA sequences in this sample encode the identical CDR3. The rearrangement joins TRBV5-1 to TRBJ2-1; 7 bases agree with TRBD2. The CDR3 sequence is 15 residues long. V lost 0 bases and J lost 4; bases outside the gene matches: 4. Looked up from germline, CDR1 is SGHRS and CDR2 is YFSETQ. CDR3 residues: CASSLGLAVYNEQFF. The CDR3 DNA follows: TGCGCCAGCAGCTTGGGACTAGCCGTATACAATGAGCAGTTCTTC. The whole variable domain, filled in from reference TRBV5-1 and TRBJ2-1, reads KAGVTQTPRYLIKTRGQQVTLSCSPISGHRSVSWYQQTPGQGLQFLFEYFSETQRNKGNFPGRFSGRQFSNSRSEMNVSTLELGDSALYLCASSLGLAVYNEQFFGPGTRLTVL.

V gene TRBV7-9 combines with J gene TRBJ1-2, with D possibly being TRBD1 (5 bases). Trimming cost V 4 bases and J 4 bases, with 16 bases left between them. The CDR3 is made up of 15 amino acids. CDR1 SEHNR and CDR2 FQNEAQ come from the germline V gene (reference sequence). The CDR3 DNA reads TGTGCCAGCAGCTCCCGCGGGGGGGGTGGCTATGGCTACACCTTC. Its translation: CASSSRGGGGYGYTF.

CDR3 protein: CATSDTGTAGEKLFF. CDR3 nucleotides: TGTGCCACCAGTGACACCGGGACAGCGGGTGAAAAACTGTTTTTT. The V gene is TRBV24-1, the J gene TRBJ1-4; TRBD1 agrees at 7 bases. J gave up 7 bases and V 4 bases, and 8 bases lay outside the gene matches. There are 15 residues in the CDR3. Germline assignment: CDR1 KGHDR and CDR2 SFDVKD.

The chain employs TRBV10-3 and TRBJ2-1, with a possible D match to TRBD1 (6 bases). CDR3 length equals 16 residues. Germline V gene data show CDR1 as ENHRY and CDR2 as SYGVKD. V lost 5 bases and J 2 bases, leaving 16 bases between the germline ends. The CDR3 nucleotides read TGTGCCATCAGTCCACGGACAGCGATAACCTACAATGAGCAGTTCTTC. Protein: CAISPRTAITYNEQFF.

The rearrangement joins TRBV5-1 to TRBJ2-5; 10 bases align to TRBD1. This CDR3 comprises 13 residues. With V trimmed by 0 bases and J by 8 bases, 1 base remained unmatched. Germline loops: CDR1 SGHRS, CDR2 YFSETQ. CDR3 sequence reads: CASSLGTGGTQYF. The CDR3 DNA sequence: TGCGCCAGCAGCTTGGGGACAGGGGGTACCCAGTACTTC.

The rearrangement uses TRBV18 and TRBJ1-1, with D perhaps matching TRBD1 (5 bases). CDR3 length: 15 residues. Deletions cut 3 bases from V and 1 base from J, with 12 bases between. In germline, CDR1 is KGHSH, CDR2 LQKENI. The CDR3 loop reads CASSPGLPGNTEAFF. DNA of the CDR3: TGTGCCAGCTCACCGGGGCTACCTGGGAACACTGAAGCTTTCTTT. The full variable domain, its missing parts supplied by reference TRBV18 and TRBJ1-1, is NAGVMQNPRHLVRRRGQEARLRCSPMKGHSHVYWYRQLPEEGLKFMVYLQKENIIDESGMPKERFSAEFPKEGPSILRIQQVVRGDSAAYFCASSPGLPGNTEAFFGQGTRLTVV.

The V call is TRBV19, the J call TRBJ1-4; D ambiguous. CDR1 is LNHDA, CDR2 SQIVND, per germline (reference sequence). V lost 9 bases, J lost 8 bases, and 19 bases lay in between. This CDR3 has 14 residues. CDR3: CASGVVGDGEKLFF. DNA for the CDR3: TGTGCCAGCGGGGTGGTCGGGGATGGGGAAAAACTGTTTTTT.

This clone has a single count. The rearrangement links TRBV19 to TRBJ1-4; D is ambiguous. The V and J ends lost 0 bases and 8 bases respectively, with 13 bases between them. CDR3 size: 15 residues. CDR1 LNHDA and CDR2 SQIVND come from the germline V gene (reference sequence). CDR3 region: CASSIDPLPEEKLFF. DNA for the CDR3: TGTGCCAGTAGTATAGACCCTCTCCCAGAAGAAAAACTGTTTTTT.

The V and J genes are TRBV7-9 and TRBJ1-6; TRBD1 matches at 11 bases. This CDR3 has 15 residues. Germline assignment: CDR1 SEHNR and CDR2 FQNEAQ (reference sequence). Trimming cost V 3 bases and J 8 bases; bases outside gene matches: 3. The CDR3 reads CASSFWTGGDSPLHF. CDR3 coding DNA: TGTGCCAGCAGCTTCTGGACAGGGGGCGATTCACCCCTCCACTTT.

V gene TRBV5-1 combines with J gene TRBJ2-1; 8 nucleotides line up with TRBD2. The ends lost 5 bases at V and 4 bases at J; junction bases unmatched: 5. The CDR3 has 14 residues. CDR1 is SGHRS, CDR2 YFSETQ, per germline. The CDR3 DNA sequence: TGCGCCAGCAGAGCTAGCGGGCCTTACAATGAGCAGTTCTTC. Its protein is CASRASGPYNEQFF.

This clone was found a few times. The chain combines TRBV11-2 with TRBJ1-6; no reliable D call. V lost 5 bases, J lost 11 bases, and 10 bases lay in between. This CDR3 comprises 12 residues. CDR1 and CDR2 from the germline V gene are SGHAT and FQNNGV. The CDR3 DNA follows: TGTGCCAGCAGCGCAACCGGGACACCCCTCCACTTT. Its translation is CASSATGTPLHF.

In nucleotides, the CDR3 is TGTGCCAGTAGTATCCCCCGACAGGGGGCGGGCGGGACTAGCGGGTCCTGGCTCAATGAGCAGTTCTTC. It specifies CASSIPRQGAGGTSGSWLNEQFF. The chain couples TRBV19 to TRBJ2-1, with 12 bases that match TRBD2. Germline lookup yields CDR1 LNHDA and CDR2 SQIVND (reference sequence). This CDR3 has 23 amino acids. Trimming cost V 3 bases and J 6 bases; bases outside gene matches: 27. The full variable domain, rest sourced from reference TRBV19 and TRBJ2-1, is DGGITQSPKYLFRKEGQNVTLSCEQNLNHDAMYWYRQDPGQGLRLIYYSQIVNDFQKGDIAEGYSVSREKKESFPLTVTSAQKNPTAFYLCASSIPRQGAGGTSGSWLNEQFFGPGTRLTVL.